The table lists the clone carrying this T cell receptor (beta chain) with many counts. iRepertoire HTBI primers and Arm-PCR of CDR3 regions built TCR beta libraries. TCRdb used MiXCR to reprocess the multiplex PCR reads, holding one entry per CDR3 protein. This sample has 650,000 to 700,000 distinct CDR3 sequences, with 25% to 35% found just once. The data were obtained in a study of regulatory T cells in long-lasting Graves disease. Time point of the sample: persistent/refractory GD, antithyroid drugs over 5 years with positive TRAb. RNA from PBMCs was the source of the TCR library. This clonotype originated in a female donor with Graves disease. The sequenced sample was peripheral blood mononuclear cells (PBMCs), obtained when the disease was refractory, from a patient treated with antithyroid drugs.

The CDR3 DNA sequence: TGTGCCAGCAGTTACTCCGCAGGGACCACTGAAGCTTTCTTT. Its translation is CASSYSAGTTEAFF. The chain links TRBV6-5 to TRBJ1-1; D might be TRBD1 (5 bases). The CDR3 consists of 14 residues. Trimming left V 0 bases short and J 4 bases short, with 9 bases between. Germline CDR1 and CDR2: MNHEY and SVGAGI.